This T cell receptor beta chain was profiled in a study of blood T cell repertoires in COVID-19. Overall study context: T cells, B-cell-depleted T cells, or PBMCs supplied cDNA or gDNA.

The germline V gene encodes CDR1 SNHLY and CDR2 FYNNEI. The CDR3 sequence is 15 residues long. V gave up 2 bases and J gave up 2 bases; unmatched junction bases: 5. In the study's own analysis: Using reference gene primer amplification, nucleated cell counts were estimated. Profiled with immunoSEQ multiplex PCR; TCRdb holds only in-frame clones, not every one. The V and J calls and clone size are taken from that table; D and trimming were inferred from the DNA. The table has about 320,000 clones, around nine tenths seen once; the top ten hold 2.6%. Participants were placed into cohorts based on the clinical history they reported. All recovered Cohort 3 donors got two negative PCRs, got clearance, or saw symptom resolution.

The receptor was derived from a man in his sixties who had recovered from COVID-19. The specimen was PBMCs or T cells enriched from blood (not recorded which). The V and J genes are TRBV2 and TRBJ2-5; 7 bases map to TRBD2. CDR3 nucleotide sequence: TGTGCCAGCAGTGAAAAGAGACTAGCTCAAGAGACCCAGTACTTC. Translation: CASSEKRLAQETQYF. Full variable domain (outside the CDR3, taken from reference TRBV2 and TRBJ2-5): EPEVTQTPSHQVTQMGQEVILRCVPISNHLYFYWYRQILGQKVEFLVSFYNNEISEKSEIFDDQFSVERPDGSNFTLKIRSTKLEDSAMYFCASSEKRLAQETQYFGPGTRLLVL.